This T cell receptor beta chain emerged from a study of identical twins. TCRdb re-called the 5' RACE reads through MiXCR, storing one row per CDR3 protein. This sample has over 600,000 distinct CDR3 sequences, with over 20% found just once. CDR1 and CDR2 (germline): SGHDT, YYEEEE. The CDR3 extends over 15 amino acids. J lost 0 bases, V lost 4 bases, and 3 bases had no gene match. Another study also made use of these data, one on T cells expressing NK-cell markers. From that paper: An anti-gamma-delta TCR antibody was added in several experiments. It restricted sorting to alpha-beta TCR-expressing T cells.

The gene calls are TRBV5-6 and TRBJ2-7, with 11 bases aligning to TRBD2. The specimen sequenced was PBMCs. This receptor was obtained from a woman aged 18-29 years in good health. CDR3 coding DNA: TGTGCCAGCAGCGGGGGACTAGCGGTCTCCTACGAGCAGTACTTC. As protein: CASSGGLAVSYEQYF. Together with reference TRBV5-6 and TRBJ2-7, the CDR3 gives the full variable domain: DAGVTQSPTHLIKTRGQQVTLRCSPKSGHDTVSWYQQALGQGPQFIFQYYEEEERQRGNFPDRFSGHQFPNYSSELNVNALLLGDSALYLCASSGGLAVSYEQYFGPGTRLTVT.